A single sample gave rise to the 32 T cell receptor beta chains below, sequenced in a study of blood T cell repertoires in COVID-19. TCRdb's copy holds only in-frame clones and misses some; the assay was immunoSEQ multiplex PCR. The sample consists of 150,000 to 200,000 clones, 74% of them appearing once. The sequenced sample consisted of peripheral blood. The receptor set was obtained from a woman older than 75 with acute or convalescent COVID-19.

This clone was counted a few times. The chain combines TRBV18 with TRBJ2-7, with D perhaps matching TRBD2 (6 bases). The V end was cut by 0 bases, the J end by 0 bases, with 12 bases between. Germline loops: CDR1 KGHSH, CDR2 LQKENI. The CDR3 runs to 16 residues. CDR3 DNA: TGTGCCAGCTCACCACCCCCCTGGGGAGGCTCCTACGAGCAGTACTTC. It is translated as CASSPPPWGGSYEQYF.

The rearrangement links TRBV28 to TRBJ2-1; TRBD1 aligns across 9 bases. Per germline, CDR1 MDHEN and CDR2 SYDVKM. Trimming cost V 7 bases and J 2 bases; bases outside gene matches: 6. This CDR3 spans 15 amino acids. The CDR3 is CASKRTGAAYNEQFF. The CDR3 bases are TGTGCCAGCAAAAGGACAGGGGCAGCCTACAATGAGCAGTTCTTC.

A single count supports this clone. The chain employs TRBV18 and TRBJ2-2, with TRBD2 identical over 8 bases. CDR1 is KGHSH, CDR2 LQKENI, per germline. This CDR3 is 17 amino acids long. After removal of 3 bases from V and 2 bases from J, the junction contained 8 bases not matched to a gene. The CDR3 DNA reads as TGTGCCAGCTCACCCGGGGGGGACACCTCCAACACCGGGGAGCTGTTTTTT. Protein sequence: CASSPGGDTSNTGELFF.

Concerning this clone itself: At one of its ends the junction is not consistent with the germline gene, which may arise from a read error. The chain combines TRBV28 with TRBJ1-5; D is uncertain. Germline V lookup: CDR1 MDHEN, CDR2 SYDVKM. The CDR3 runs 14 residues. The CDR3, as DNA: TGTGCCAGCAGTCTCTTCGGGGTGGAGCAGCTCCAGCATTTT. This gives the protein CASSLFGVEQLQHF.

This clone was recorded once. The chain couples TRBV12-1 to TRBJ2-7; the DNA was not compared with TRBD2, the D call given in the table. TRBV12-1 is flagged as a pseudogene. The CDR3 loop spans 14 amino acids. The CDR3 region is CASSPAAETYEQYF. The CDR3 DNA reads as TGTGCCAGCAGCCCGGCAGCGGAAACCTACGAGCAGTACTTC.

Only one count was recorded for this clone. The rearrangement links TRBV11-3 to TRBJ1-6; TRBD1 might be the D (5 bases). With 5 bases removed from V and 6 bases from J, the gap between germline ends came to 11 bases. The CDR3 sequence is 14 residues long. CDR1 and CDR2 from the germline V gene are SGHNT and YENEEA. The CDR3 region has the DNA TGTGCCAGCAGCCAAGGACAAATTAATTCACCCCTCCACTTT. Protein sequence: CASSQGQINSPLHF.

V usage is TRBV5-1 and J usage is TRBJ2-2; 14 bases line up with TRBD2. V lost 4 bases to trimming and J lost 6 bases; unmatched junction nucleotides: 8. The V gene's germline CDR1 is SGHRS and CDR2 YFSETQ. The CDR3 length is 17 residues. The CDR3 sequence: CASSLLGLAGDPGELFF. CDR3 nucleotides: TGCGCCAGCAGCCTTTTGGGACTAGCGGGAGACCCCGGGGAGCTGTTTTTT.

The V call is TRBV14, the J call TRBJ1-2, with a weak D call TRBD1 (5 bases). The germline CDR1 and CDR2 sequences are SGHDN and FVKESK. The length of the CDR3 is 13 residues. V gave up 3 bases and J gave up 8 bases, with 13 bases separating them. This chain's CDR3 is CASSQIGTGGYTF. The CDR3 region has the DNA TGTGCCAGCAGCCAGATCGGAACAGGCGGCTACACCTTC.

This clone appeared a single time. The chain employs TRBV4-1 and TRBJ1-3; D gene unclear. The CDR3 is 15 amino acids. The germline V gene has CDR1 MGHRA and CDR2 YSYEKL. V was pared by 0 bases and J by 2 bases, with 8 bases between. CDR3 amino acids: CASSQEESPGNTIYF. CDR3 bases: TGCGCCAGCAGCCAAGAGGAGTCGCCTGGAAACACCATATATTTT.

The CDR3 loop is CAISDRDSGNTIYF. In DNA form, the CDR3 reads TGTGCCATCAGTGATCGGGACTCTGGAAACACCATATATTTT. V gene TRBV10-3 combines with J gene TRBJ1-3, with D unresolved. This CDR3 region has 14 residues. The ends were cut back, 3 bases at V and 0 bases at J, with 6 bases in the middle. Germline lookup yields CDR1 ENHRY and CDR2 SYGVKD.

The chain links TRBV6-5 to TRBJ1-5; D is unclear. This CDR3 has 15 residues. V was pared by 6 bases and J by 2 bases, with 14 bases between. CDR1 and CDR2 (germline): MNHEY, SVGAGI. CDR3 sequence reads: CASSPIGGGNQPQHF. The DNA for the CDR3 is TGTGCCAGCAGCCCCATAGGCGGGGGCAATCAGCCCCAGCATTTT.

V gene TRBV2 combines with J gene TRBJ1-5, with 8 bases identical to TRBD1. CDR1 and CDR2 (germline): SNHLY, FYNNEI. This CDR3 is 14 amino acids long. Germline trimming cut 5 bases from V and 7 bases from J; bases unmatched to any gene: 7. The CDR3 protein is CASSRQGQRQPQHF. The CDR3 nucleotides are TGTGCCAGCAGTCGACAGGGGCAGAGGCAGCCCCAGCATTTT.

The J gene is TRBJ2-7, the V gene TRBV11-2, with D possibly matching TRBD2 (5 bases). Trimming took off 4 bases at V and 3 bases at J, with 16 bases between the two ends. The CDR3 runs to 15 residues. Germline V lookup: CDR1 SGHAT, CDR2 FQNNGV. DNA of the CDR3: TGTGCCAGCAGCTGGATTAGCGAGAACAACTACGAGCAGTACTTC. This codes for CASSWISENNYEQYF.

The chain is built from TRBV5-1 and TRBJ2-7; 7 bases line up with TRBD1. The CDR3 contains 18 residues. Germline V gives CDR1 SGHRS, CDR2 YFSETQ. V dropped 3 bases and J dropped 2; count of bases not matched to a gene: 17. The CDR3 nucleotides read TGCGCCAGCAGCTCGAACACCTCTCCGACAGGGTTCACCTACGAGCAGTACTTC. Its translation is CASSSNTSPTGFTYEQYF.

This clone was seen ten or more times. The V and J genes are TRBV18 and TRBJ1-2, with D unclear. Deletions cut 5 bases from V and 3 bases from J, with 10 bases between. The germline V gene has CDR1 KGHSH and CDR2 LQKENI. The CDR3 is 13 amino acids. The CDR3: CASSYEEDYGYTF. For the CDR3, the DNA is TGTGCCAGCTCATACGAGGAGGACTATGGCTACACCTTC.

The chain carries TRBV28 and TRBJ1-2; the D gene is possibly TRBD1 (5 bases). The CDR3 totals 15 residues. Germline loops: CDR1 MDHEN, CDR2 SYDVKM. Trimming removed 6 bases at V and 1 base at J, with 15 bases between. CDR3 coding DNA: TGTGCCAGCAGCCCAACAGGCCGGAGTAACTATGGCTACACCTTC. Translated: CASSPTGRSNYGYTF.

This clone has just one count. The chain couples TRBV18 to TRBJ1-4; tentative D call: TRBD1 (6 bases). V was clipped by 3 bases and J by 8 bases, with 16 bases between them. The CDR3 totals 15 residues. Germline lookup yields CDR1 KGHSH and CDR2 LQKENI. The DNA for the CDR3 is TGTGCCAGCTCACCCAGACAAGCAAGGGGGGAAAAACTGTTTTTT. It specifies CASSPRQARGEKLFF.

This clone was found once. CDR3 protein: CASSITGYAGNTIYF. The CDR3 nucleotides read TGTGCCAGTAGTATTACAGGGTACGCTGGAAACACCATATATTTT. This rearrangement joins TRBV19 to TRBJ1-3; TRBD1 is a possible D gene (6 bases). CDR3 length: 15 amino acids. The germline CDR1 and CDR2 sequences are LNHDA and SQIVND (reference sequence). Between the trimmed V and J ends, which lost 3 bases and 2 bases, there was a span of 11 bases.

V and J are TRBV7-2 and TRBJ2-4, with 7 bases lining up with TRBD2. The CDR3 is 15 amino acids. The trim removed 5 bases at V and 5 bases at J, leaving 9 bases unmatched. Germline CDR1 and CDR2: SGHTA and FQGNSA. CDR3 protein: CASSPWGGGENIQYF. DNA of the CDR3: TGTGCCAGCAGCCCATGGGGGGGAGGGGAAAACATTCAGTACTTC. The full variable domain, in which reference TRBV7-2 and TRBJ2-4 provide the parts outside the CDR3, is GAGVSQSPSNKVTEKGKDVELRCDPISGHTALYWYRQSLGQGLEFLIYFQGNSAPDKSGLPSDRFSAERTGGSVSTLTIQRTQQEDSAVYLCASSPWGGGENIQYFGAGTRLSVL.

V is TRBV18 and J is TRBJ2-7, with 13 bases matching TRBD2. Germline V gene sequence: CDR1 KGHSH, CDR2 LQKENI. V lost 3 bases and J lost 2; bases outside the gene matches: 4. CDR3 length: 16 amino acids. The CDR3 nucleotides read TGTGCCAGCTCACCTGCGGGACTAGCGGGAACCTACGAGCAGTACTTC. As protein: CASSPAGLAGTYEQYF.

The V gene is TRBV9, the J gene TRBJ2-1; 8 bases line up with TRBD2. The trim removed 0 bases at V and 8 bases at J, leaving 10 bases unmatched. This CDR3 contains 16 residues. Germline CDR1 SGDLS, CDR2 YYNGEE. CDR3 bases: TGTGCCAGCAGCGTAGCAGCGGGAGAGCAAGAGGATGAGCAGTTCTTC. Translating it yields CASSVAAGEQEDEQFF.

This clone was recorded many times. The chain links TRBV11-2 to TRBJ2-5; 7 nucleotides align to TRBD1. CDR1 SGHAT and CDR2 FQNNGV come from the germline V gene. The V and J ends lost 5 bases and 2 bases, in that order; junction bases with no gene match: 8. This CDR3 is 15 amino acids long. CDR3 in amino acids: CASSPRQGAQETQYF. The CDR3, as DNA: TGTGCCAGCAGCCCAAGACAGGGTGCTCAAGAGACCCAGTACTTC.

The rearrangement joins TRBV19 to TRBJ2-2; 13 nucleotides line up with TRBD2. There are 15 residues in the CDR3. The V gene end was trimmed by 6 bases and the J gene end by 5 bases; junction bases not matched to a gene: 3. The V gene's germline CDR1 is LNHDA and CDR2 SQIVND (reference sequence). The CDR3 spells CASSPGLAGTGELFF. The CDR3 DNA follows: TGTGCCAGTAGCCCGGGACTAGCGGGGACCGGGGAGCTGTTTTTT.

The chain combines TRBV2 with TRBJ2-1; 7 nucleotides agree with TRBD2. Germline loops: CDR1 SNHLY, CDR2 FYNNEI. The CDR3 runs to 14 residues. The J segment lost 5 bases and the V segment lost 6 bases, leaving 7 bases of the junction unmatched. The CDR3 protein is CASRLTGGNNEQFF. CDR3 coding DNA: TGTGCCAGCAGATTAACGGGGGGAAACAATGAGCAGTTCTTC.

The V gene is TRBV27, the J gene TRBJ2-3; TRBD1 matches at 7 bases. J lost 6 bases, V lost 8 bases, and 14 bases had no gene match. In germline, CDR1 is MNHEY, CDR2 SMNVEV (reference sequence). The CDR3 extends over 15 amino acids. CDR3 in amino acids: CASAWSSTGEDTQYF. CDR3 coding DNA: TGTGCCAGCGCCTGGAGTTCAACAGGGGAGGATACGCAGTATTTT.

This clone showed up just a few times. The chain joins TRBV2 to TRBJ2-1; a weak D match, TRBD2 (6 bases). The germline V and J ends were trimmed by 5 bases and 5 bases, with 13 bases remaining between them. The CDR3 is 14 amino acids. Germline assignment: CDR1 SNHLY and CDR2 FYNNEI. Here the CDR3 reads CASSPGLRNNEQFF. CDR3 in DNA: TGTGCCAGCAGTCCGGGACTGAGGAACAATGAGCAGTTCTTC.

The chain carries TRBV28 and TRBJ2-7; 8 bases match TRBD1. Germline V gene sequence: CDR1 MDHEN, CDR2 SYDVKM. The V gene end was trimmed by 5 bases and the J gene end by 2 bases; junction bases not matched to a gene: 8. The CDR3 runs to 15 residues. The CDR3 loop is CASSLYGQGAYEQYF. The CDR3 DNA is TGTGCCAGCAGTCTGTACGGACAGGGCGCCTACGAGCAGTACTTC.

The V gene is TRBV4-3, the J gene TRBJ2-7, with 7 bases aligning to TRBD2. Germline CDR1 is LGHNA and CDR2 is YSLEER. The CDR3 is 16 residues long. V was clipped by 3 bases and J by 0 bases; unmatched bases: 8. DNA for the CDR3: TGCGCCAGCAGCCAGCGAGCTAGCGGATACTCCTACGAGCAGTACTTC. It is translated as CASSQRASGYSYEQYF.

The chain combines TRBV2 with TRBJ2-7; D uncertain. Germline V gene data show CDR1 as SNHLY and CDR2 as FYNNEI. This CDR3 is 13 amino acids long. V was trimmed by 0 bases and J by 6 bases, leaving 9 bases between them. The CDR3, as DNA: TGTGCCAGCAGTGAAGCGCAAAGGAGCGAGCAGTACTTC. Amino acids: CASSEAQRSEQYF.

V is TRBV19 and J is TRBJ1-5, with TRBD1 matching 7 bases. CDR3 size: 13 residues. In germline, CDR1 is LNHDA, CDR2 SQIVND (reference sequence). Trimming cost V 5 bases and J 4 bases; bases outside gene matches: 2. CDR3 bases: TGTGCCAGTAGTCCGGGACAGAATCAGCCCCAGCATTTT. Residues: CASSPGQNQPQHF.

V gene TRBV3-1 (or the pseudogene TRBV3-2) combines with J gene TRBJ1-5; D gene unclear. The germline gives CDR1 LGHDT, CDR2 YNNKEL (reference sequence). This CDR3 comprises 15 residues. Trimming cost V 1 base and J 0 bases, with 7 bases left between them. The CDR3 protein is CASSQGSLSNQPQHF. Here the CDR3 DNA reads TGTGCCAGCAGCCAAGGGAGTCTTAGCAATCAGCCCCAGCATTTT.

The rearrangement joins TRBV7-9 to TRBJ2-7; perhaps TRBD1 as D (7 bases). Germline CDR1 reads SEHNR; CDR2 reads FQNEAQ (reference sequence). This CDR3 spans 16 amino acids. The germline V and J ends were trimmed by 5 bases and 0 bases, with 17 bases remaining between them. CDR3 sequence (DNA): TGTGCCAGCAGCCTAAATCCCCAGGGGGGCTCCTACGAGCAGTACTTC. It is translated as CASSLNPQGGSYEQYF.